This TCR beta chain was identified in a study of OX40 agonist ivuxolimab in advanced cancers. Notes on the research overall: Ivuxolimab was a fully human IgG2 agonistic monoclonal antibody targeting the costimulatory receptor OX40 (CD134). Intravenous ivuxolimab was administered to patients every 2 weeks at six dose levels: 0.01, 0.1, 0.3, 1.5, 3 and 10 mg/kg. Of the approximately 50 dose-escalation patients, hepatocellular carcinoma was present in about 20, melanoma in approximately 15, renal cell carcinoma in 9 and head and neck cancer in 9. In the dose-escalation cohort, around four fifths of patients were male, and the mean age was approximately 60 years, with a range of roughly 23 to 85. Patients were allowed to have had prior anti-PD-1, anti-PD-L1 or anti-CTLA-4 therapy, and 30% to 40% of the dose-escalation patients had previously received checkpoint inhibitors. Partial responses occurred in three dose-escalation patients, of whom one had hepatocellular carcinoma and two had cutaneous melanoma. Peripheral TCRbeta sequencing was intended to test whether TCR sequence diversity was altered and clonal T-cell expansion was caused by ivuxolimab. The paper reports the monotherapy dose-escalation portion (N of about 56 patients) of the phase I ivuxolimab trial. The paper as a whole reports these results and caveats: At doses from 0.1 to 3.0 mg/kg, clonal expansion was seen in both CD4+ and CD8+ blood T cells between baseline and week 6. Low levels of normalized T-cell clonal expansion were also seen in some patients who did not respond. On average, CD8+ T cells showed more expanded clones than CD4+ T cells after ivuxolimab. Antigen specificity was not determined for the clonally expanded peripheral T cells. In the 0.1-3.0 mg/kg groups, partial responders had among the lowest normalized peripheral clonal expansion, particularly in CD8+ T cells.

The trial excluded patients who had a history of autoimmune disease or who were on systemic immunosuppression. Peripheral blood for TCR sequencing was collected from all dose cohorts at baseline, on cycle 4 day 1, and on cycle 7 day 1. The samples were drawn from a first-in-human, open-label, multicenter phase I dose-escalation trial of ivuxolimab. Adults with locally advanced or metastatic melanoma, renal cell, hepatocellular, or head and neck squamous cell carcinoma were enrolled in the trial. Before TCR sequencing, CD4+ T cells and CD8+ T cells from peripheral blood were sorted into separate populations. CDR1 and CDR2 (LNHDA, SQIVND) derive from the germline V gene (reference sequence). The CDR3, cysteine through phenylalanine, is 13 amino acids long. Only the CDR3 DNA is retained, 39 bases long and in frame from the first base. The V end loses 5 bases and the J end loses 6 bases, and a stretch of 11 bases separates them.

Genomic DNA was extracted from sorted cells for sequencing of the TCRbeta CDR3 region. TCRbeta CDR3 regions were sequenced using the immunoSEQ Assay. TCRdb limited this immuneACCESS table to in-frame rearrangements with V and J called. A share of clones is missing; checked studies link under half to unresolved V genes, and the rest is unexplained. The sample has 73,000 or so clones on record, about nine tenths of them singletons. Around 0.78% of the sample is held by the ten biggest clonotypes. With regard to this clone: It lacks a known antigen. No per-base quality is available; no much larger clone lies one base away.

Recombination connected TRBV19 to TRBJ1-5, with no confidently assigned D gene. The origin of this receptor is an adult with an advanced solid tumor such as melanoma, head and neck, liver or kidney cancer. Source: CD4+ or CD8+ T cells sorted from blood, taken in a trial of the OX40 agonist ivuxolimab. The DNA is TGTGCCAGTAGTGGATCCGTCGCTCAGCCCCAGCATTTT. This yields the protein CASSGSVAQPQHF.